These 31 T cell receptor beta chains came from one sample sequenced in a study of blood T cell repertoires in COVID-19. Only in-frame clones appear in the TCRdb table, and some are missing; sequencing was by immunoSEQ multiplex PCR. The table shows about 160,000 clones, with roughly four fifths occurring only once. The sample consisted of peripheral blood. The receptors derive from a human donor in a cohort sampled during active COVID-19.

The V gene is TRBV6-6, the J gene TRBJ1-6, with TRBD1 matching 10 bases. The germline V gene encodes CDR1 MNHNY and CDR2 SVGAGI (reference sequence). CDR3 length: 18 residues. V trimming: 5 bases; J trimming: 6 bases; junction bases outside the gene matches: 13. This chain's CDR3 is CASSPSGTGATPNSPLHF. CDR3 nucleotide sequence: TGTGCCAGCAGTCCCTCGGGGACAGGGGCTACCCCTAATTCACCCCTCCACTTT.

CDR3 DNA sequence: TGTGCCAGCAGTTCCCGACTAAACATTCAGTACTTC. This codes for CASSSRLNIQYF. The chain joins TRBV6-2 or TRBV6-3 to TRBJ2-4; D uncertain. The ends were cut back, 4 bases at V and 6 bases at J, with 7 bases in the middle. The length of the CDR3 is 12 residues. Germline CDR1 and CDR2: MNHEY and SVGEGT.

The chain combines TRBV20-1 with TRBJ2-2; perhaps TRBD1 as D (6 bases). V lost 3 bases, J lost 5 bases, and 13 bases lay in between. This CDR3 spans 14 amino acids. Germline V CDR1 and CDR2: DFQATT, SNEGSKA (reference sequence). The CDR3 sequence: CSASTGRRTGELFF. The CDR3 DNA is TGCAGTGCTAGTACAGGGCGTCGGACCGGGGAGCTGTTTTTT.

V gene TRBV19 combines with J gene TRBJ1-1; no clear D gene. CDR3 length: 18 amino acids. CDR1 is LNHDA, CDR2 SQIVND, per germline (reference sequence). The V end was cut by 0 bases, the J end by 6 bases, with 23 bases between. DNA for the CDR3: TGTGCCAGTAGTATAGAGGGAGCCGGGGATCTGATGGGCGCTGAAGCTTTCTTT. Its protein is CASSIEGAGDLMGAEAFF.

The gene calls are TRBV27 and TRBJ2-7; tentative D call: TRBD1 (7 bases). The CDR3 runs 13 residues. Germline V gene lookup returns CDR1 MNHEY and CDR2 SMNVEV (reference sequence). Trimming shortened V by 8 bases and J by 8 bases, and 19 bases separated the two germline ends. CDR3 residues: CASAGTVLYQQYF. CDR3 bases: TGTGCCAGCGCGGGGACAGTATTATATCAGCAGTACTTC.

This chain connects TRBV7-6 to TRBJ2-1; 7 nucleotides match TRBD1. Germline assignment: CDR1 SGHVS and CDR2 FNYEAQ. Trimming cost V 5 bases and J 10 bases; bases outside gene matches: 8. The CDR3 has 13 amino acids. CDR3 protein: CASSTRNRGEQFF. The CDR3 DNA reads as TGTGCCAGCAGCACCCGCAACAGGGGAGAGCAGTTCTTC.

In this sample, this clone turned up once. This sequence joins TRBV24-1 and TRBJ2-3, with 9 nucleotides matching TRBD1. The CDR3 has 14 residues. V dropped 5 bases and J dropped 5; count of bases not matched to a gene: 4. Germline CDR1 is KGHDR and CDR2 is SFDVKD. CDR3 in DNA: TGTGCCACCAGTGGGGACAGGGAGGTAGATACGCAGTATTTT. It yields the protein CATSGDREVDTQYF.

The rearrangement links TRBV5-4 to TRBJ2-3; a possible D gene is TRBD2 (6 bases). The CDR3 is 16 amino acids. Germline CDR1 reads SGHNT; CDR2 reads YYREEE (reference sequence). The germline V and J ends were trimmed by 2 bases and 4 bases, with 17 bases remaining between them. The DNA of the CDR3 is TGTGCCAGCAGCTTTACTAACAGGAGGGATGCAGATACGCAGTATTTT. It encodes CASSFTNRRDADTQYF.

This clone was detected a few times. The V and J genes are TRBV27 and TRBJ2-5; D is possibly TRBD2 (7 bases). V lost 5 bases, J lost 2 bases, and 21 bases lay in between. The CDR3 has 17 residues. Germline V gene data show CDR1 as MNHEY and CDR2 as SMNVEV (reference sequence). Written as DNA, the CDR3 is TGTGCCAGCAGTCCCCGCGGCGGGAGTAGGGGGCAAGAGACCCAGTACTTC. It encodes CASSPRGGSRGQETQYF.

Concerning this clone: Other nucleotide sequences from this sample produce the same CDR3. This chain links TRBV3-1 (or the pseudogene TRBV3-2) with TRBJ2-7, with D maybe TRBD1 (6 bases). The germline V gene encodes CDR1 LGHDT and CDR2 YNNKEL (reference sequence). Trimming took off 5 bases at V and 2 bases at J, with 10 bases between the two ends. CDR3 size: 13 residues. The CDR3 sequence: CASSYYRAYEQYF. The CDR3 DNA reads as TGTGCCAGCAGCTACTACAGGGCCTACGAGCAGTACTTC.

The rearrangement links TRBV4-1 to TRBJ2-5, with D perhaps matching TRBD2 (5 bases). Deletions cut 0 bases from V and 4 bases from J, with 9 bases between. CDR3 length: 14 amino acids. Per germline, CDR1 MGHRA and CDR2 YSYEKL. CDR3 region: CASSQEGEGETQYF. DNA for the CDR3: TGCGCCAGCAGCCAAGAGGGCGAGGGAGAGACCCAGTACTTC.

This rearrangement joins TRBV6-5 to TRBJ1-1; no clear D. Trimming took 8 bases from V and 1 from J, leaving 11 bases between them. Germline CDR1 is MNHEY and CDR2 is SVGAGI. The CDR3 loop spans 13 amino acids. DNA of the CDR3: TGTGCCAGCCCCTCGGGATCGAACACTGAAGCTTTCTTT. It translates to CASPSGSNTEAFF.

V is TRBV19 and J is TRBJ1-3, with D perhaps matching TRBD1 (6 bases). Germline CDR1 is LNHDA and CDR2 is SQIVND (reference sequence). V was pared by 4 bases and J by 2 bases, with 12 bases between. The CDR3 spans 15 residues. CDR3: CASSKQRQAGNTIYF. The CDR3 DNA sequence: TGTGCCAGTAGTAAACAACGACAGGCTGGAAACACCATATATTTT.

The chain joins TRBV6-5 to TRBJ2-7, with a tentative D call TRBD1 (6 bases). Germline V gives CDR1 MNHEY, CDR2 SVGAGI. The CDR3 runs to 14 residues. Trimming took off 5 bases at V and 7 bases at J, with 18 bases between the two ends. The CDR3 reads CASSLRQGSREQYF. CDR3 nucleotides: TGTGCCAGCAGTCTCCGGCAGGGGTCGAGAGAGCAGTACTTC.

The chain combines TRBV3-1 (or the pseudogene TRBV3-2) with TRBJ2-4; 7 bases align to TRBD2. V lost 1 base, J lost 3 bases, and 6 bases stayed unmatched. Germline values: CDR1 LGHDT, CDR2 YNNKEL (reference sequence). The CDR3 has 16 residues. This CDR3 is CASSQANSGGKNIQYF. In DNA form, the CDR3 reads TGTGCCAGCAGCCAAGCGAATTCGGGGGGCAAAAACATTCAGTACTTC.

A single count supports this clone. This chain links TRBV14 with TRBJ2-7, with D hard to call. CDR1 and CDR2 (germline): SGHDN, FVKESK. Trimming took 1 base from V and 0 from J, leaving 7 bases between them. CDR3 length: 14 amino acids. The CDR3 sequence: CASSQGGSSYEQYF. The CDR3 DNA is TGTGCCAGCAGCCAAGGCGGCAGCTCCTACGAGCAGTACTTC.

The chain carries TRBV6-5 and TRBJ1-5; D ambiguous. The CDR3 length is 14 residues. From germline, CDR1 is MNHEY and CDR2 SVGAGI. V dropped 11 bases and J dropped 2 bases, with 16 bases sitting between them. The CDR3 nucleotides read TGTGCCTCTCAAGCCGGTATTGGCAATCAGCCCCAGCATTTT. Translated, it gives CASQAGIGNQPQHF.

J is TRBJ1-1 and V is TRBV4-3, with TRBD1 as a possible D gene (6 bases). CDR3 length: 15 residues. Per the germline V gene, CDR1 is LGHNA and CDR2 is YSLEER. Trimming shortened V by 1 base and J by 3 bases, and 12 bases separated the two germline ends. The DNA for the CDR3 is TGCGCCAGCAGCCAAGGGAAGGGGGTGGACACTGAAGCTTTCTTT. Translation gives CASSQGKGVDTEAFF.

The chain links TRBV5-3 to TRBJ1-6; D is unclear. Being an ORF, TRBV5-3 has a function that is uncertain. The length of the CDR3 is 14 residues. Trimming shortened V by 2 bases and J by 5 bases, and 8 bases separated the two germline ends. CDR3 DNA sequence: TGTGCCAGAAGCTTCCGAGCCAATAATTCACCCCTCCACTTT. It translates to CARSFRANNSPLHF.

In nucleotides, the CDR3 is TGTGCCAGTAGTAGCTCAATTAGGGAGATCTCCTACAATGAGCAGTTCTTC. This gives the protein CASSSSIREISYNEQFF. The rearrangement links TRBV19 to TRBJ2-1, with D perhaps matching TRBD2 (5 bases). Between the trimmed V and J ends, which lost 4 bases and 0 bases, there was a span of 16 bases. The CDR3 loop spans 17 amino acids. CDR1 and CDR2 from the germline V gene are LNHDA and SQIVND (reference sequence).

The V and J genes are TRBV7-2 and TRBJ2-2; 7 nucleotides line up with TRBD1. Germline loops: CDR1 SGHTA, CDR2 FQGNSA. V lost 5 bases to trimming and J lost 6 bases; unmatched junction nucleotides: 12. The CDR3 is 16 residues long. DNA for the CDR3: TGTGCCAGCAGCCCTCTGGCAGGGGGAGTACCCGGGGAGCTGTTTTTT. Translation gives CASSPLAGGVPGELFF.

The CDR3 spells CASSTSTGVIYEQYF. The CDR3 DNA reads as TGTGCCAGCAGCACCAGCACAGGGGTTATCTACGAGCAGTACTTC. The genes are TRBV27 and TRBJ2-7; 7 bases align to TRBD1. The CDR3 has 15 amino acids. CDR1 and CDR2 from the germline V gene are MNHEY and SMNVEV (reference sequence). The trim removed 6 bases at V and 3 bases at J, leaving 11 bases unmatched.

V usage is TRBV30 and J usage is TRBJ1-2, with 7 bases lining up with TRBD1. The CDR3 covers 14 residues. V lost 0 bases and J lost 3; bases outside the gene matches: 4. CDR1 and CDR2 (germline): GTSNPN, SVGIG (reference sequence). The CDR3 nucleotides read TGTGCCTGGAGTGTACCCGGGACAGACTATGGCTACACCTTC. Amino acids: CAWSVPGTDYGYTF.

This clone was observed many times. The chain couples TRBV27 to TRBJ1-1; TRBD1 might be the D (6 bases). With 5 bases removed from V and 4 bases from J, the gap between germline ends came to 17 bases. Germline V lookup: CDR1 MNHEY, CDR2 SMNVEV (reference sequence). This CDR3 contains 15 residues. The CDR3 bases are TGTGCCAGCAGTAGCCTCGTGGACAGAGTCACTGAAGCTTTCTTT. Its protein product is CASSSLVDRVTEAFF.

V is TRBV10-1 and J is TRBJ2-3, with D unclear. CDR3 length equals 14 residues. From germline, CDR1 is WNHNN and CDR2 SYGVQD (reference sequence). V lost 6 bases and J 1 base, leaving 11 bases between the germline ends. The CDR3 nucleotides read TGCGCCAGCAGCCAAGACACCCGCACAGATACGCAGTATTTT. Its translation: CASSQDTRTDTQYF.

This clone occurred a few times. V gene TRBV7-2 combines with J gene TRBJ1-1; D is uncertain. This CDR3 comprises 14 residues. V was trimmed by 5 bases and J by 0 bases, leaving 10 bases between them. Germline V lookup: CDR1 SGHTA, CDR2 FQGNSA. CDR3 sequence reads: CASSTNDMNTEAFF. For the CDR3, the DNA is TGTGCCAGCAGCACAAATGATATGAACACTGAAGCTTTCTTT.

This clone was recorded only once. V usage is TRBV6-5 and J usage is TRBJ2-1, with D perhaps matching TRBD2 (6 bases). With 6 bases removed from V and 8 bases from J, the gap between germline ends came to 20 bases. Germline CDR1 and CDR2: MNHEY and SVGAGI. The CDR3 is made up of 15 amino acids. Here the CDR3 DNA reads TGTGCCAGCAGCCAAGGGACTCCTACTCACCATGAGCAGTTCTTC. It specifies CASSQGTPTHHEQFF.

The V call is TRBV2, the J call TRBJ1-2; D may be TRBD1 (6 bases). The V and J ends lost 5 bases and 4 bases respectively, with 11 bases between them. CDR1 SNHLY and CDR2 FYNNEI come from the germline V gene. This CDR3 is 13 amino acids long. CDR3 sequence reads: CASSLDSTYGYTF. DNA of the CDR3: TGTGCCAGCAGTCTGGACAGCACCTATGGCTACACCTTC.

J is TRBJ1-5 and V is TRBV7-2; no clear D gene. Trimming removed 4 bases from V and 3 bases from J, with 4 bases in between. The CDR3 is made up of 12 amino acids. Germline CDR1 SGHTA, CDR2 FQGNSA. The CDR3 region is CASSSLNQPQHF. The CDR3 DNA is TGTGCCAGCAGCTCCCTCAATCAGCCCCAGCATTTT. Full variable domain (remainder filled in from reference TRBV7-2 and TRBJ1-5): GAGVSQSPSNKVTEKGKDVELRCDPISGHTALYWYRQSLGQGLEFLIYFQGNSAPDKSGLPSDRFSAERTGGSVSTLTIQRTQQEDSAVYLCASSSLNQPQHFGDGTRLSIL.

The V and J genes are TRBV28 and TRBJ1-1; 7 bases align to TRBD1. V was clipped by 3 bases and J by 11 bases; unmatched bases: 9. CDR3 size: 13 residues. Per the germline V gene, CDR1 is MDHEN and CDR2 is SYDVKM. CDR3 residues: CASSFGRGLNAFF. For the CDR3, the DNA is TGTGCCAGCAGTTTCGGCAGGGGGTTGAATGCTTTCTTT.

The V and J genes are TRBV3-1 (or the pseudogene TRBV3-2) and TRBJ2-7; the match to TRBD2 covers 10 bases. Trimming at V came to 1 base and at J to 5 bases, leaving 11 bases not matched to a gene. Per the germline V gene, CDR1 is LGHDT and CDR2 is YNNKEL (reference sequence). The CDR3 has 17 residues. CDR3 bases: TGTGCCAGCAGCCAAGCTCAGCCCCTAGCGGGAGTCGACGAGCAGTACTTC. Encoded protein: CASSQAQPLAGVDEQYF.